These 21 T cell receptor beta chains share one sample of origin, sequenced in a study of T cell responses to AZD1222 COVID-19 vaccine. Assay used: immunoSEQ multiplex PCR; TCRdb lists only in-frame clones, some missing. This sample has 150,000 to 200,000 clones; about 92% occur once, and the top ten carry 2% to 2.5%. Sequenced here: peripheral blood, sampled on day 0 of AZD1222 vaccination. The receptors come from an adult in good health.

The genes are TRBV29-1 and TRBJ2-1, with TRBD2 matching 7 bases. The V gene's germline CDR1 is SQVTM and CDR2 ANQGSEA. This CDR3 is built from 14 residues. V lost 8 bases and J lost 4; bases outside the gene matches: 11. CDR3 sequence: CSFLGGGRYNEQFF. DNA for the CDR3: TGCAGCTTCCTAGGCGGGGGTAGGTACAATGAGCAGTTCTTC.

V usage is TRBV5-1 and J usage is TRBJ1-6; the match to TRBD1 covers 9 bases. The CDR3 spans 17 residues. Per the germline V gene, CDR1 is SGHRS and CDR2 is YFSETQ. The ends lost 3 bases at V and 10 bases at J; junction bases unmatched: 14. The CDR3 region has the DNA TGCGCCAGCAGCTCCCTTCGTCCGGGACAGGGCAACTCACCCCTCCACTTT. It encodes CASSSLRPGQGNSPLHF.

The rearrangement uses TRBV6-1 and TRBJ1-4; D uncertain. V lost 3 bases, J lost 4 bases, and 9 bases lay in between. The CDR3 is 14 amino acids. CDR1 and CDR2 from the germline V gene are MNHNS and SASEGT. The CDR3 loop reads CASSDPGFNEKLFF. As DNA, the CDR3 is TGTGCCAGCAGTGACCCCGGCTTTAATGAAAAACTGTTTTTT.

V usage is TRBV2 and J usage is TRBJ2-7; D is possibly TRBD1 or TRBD2 (5 bases each). The CDR3 covers 12 residues. The germline V gene has CDR1 SNHLY and CDR2 FYNNEI. Trimming stripped 6 bases from V and 2 bases from J, with 8 bases between. CDR3 residues: CASRRDAYEQYF. The CDR3 bases are TGTGCCAGCAGGAGGGACGCCTACGAGCAGTACTTC.

V usage is TRBV5-1 and J usage is TRBJ1-1; 8 bases are a match to TRBD1. Trimming cost V 4 bases and J 4 bases; bases outside gene matches: 9. Looked up from germline, CDR1 is SGHRS and CDR2 is YFSETQ. CDR3 length equals 15 residues. CDR3 protein: CASSGRQGSGTEAFF. The CDR3 bases are TGCGCCAGCAGCGGCCGACAGGGGTCGGGCACTGAAGCTTTCTTT.

The chain employs TRBV5-1 and TRBJ2-3; D gene uncertain. There are 11 residues in the CDR3. Germline CDR1 SGHRS, CDR2 YFSETQ. The V gene lost 4 bases and the J gene lost 2 bases, with 2 bases spanning the gap. The CDR3 nucleotides are TGCGCCAGCAGCCACACAGATACGCAGTATTTT. Protein sequence: CASSHTDTQYF.

The CDR3: CASSESPRSINQPQHF. Here the CDR3 DNA reads TGTGCCAGCAGTGAATCCCCTAGATCGATCAATCAGCCCCAGCATTTT. The rearrangement uses TRBV2 and TRBJ1-5; D is ambiguous. The V and J ends lost 2 bases and 3 bases respectively, with 14 bases between them. The V gene's germline CDR1 is SNHLY and CDR2 FYNNEI. The CDR3 runs 16 residues.

J is TRBJ2-5 and V is TRBV9; no firm D call. The CDR3 consists of 13 residues. From germline, CDR1 is SGDLS and CDR2 YYNGEE. Deletions cut 4 bases from V and 1 base from J, with 8 bases between. The CDR3 DNA follows: TGTGCCAGCAGCCTCAGACCCCAAGAGACCCAGTACTTC. Translation: CASSLRPQETQYF.

J is TRBJ1-4 and V is TRBV18; unclear D gene. Per germline, CDR1 KGHSH and CDR2 LQKENI. Trimming stripped 3 bases from V and 0 bases from J, with 5 bases between. The length of the CDR3 is 14 residues. The DNA for the CDR3 is TGTGCCAGCTCACCGCCTACAACTAATGAAAAACTGTTTTTT. Protein: CASSPPTTNEKLFF.

This sequence joins TRBV9 and TRBJ2-1, with D possibly called TRBD1 or TRBD2 (6 bases each). This CDR3 is 15 amino acids long. The V end was cut by 0 bases, the J end by 15 bases, with 22 bases between. Germline-derived CDR1 and CDR2 are SGDLS and YYNGEE. The CDR3 DNA reads as TGTGCCAGCAGCGTAGCGGGGGCAATGGGCCTAGCGCCGTTCTTC. Its translation: CASSVAGAMGLAPFF.

V and J are TRBV7-2 and TRBJ2-3; 10 bases fit TRBD2. The CDR3 runs to 17 residues. The V gene's germline CDR1 is SGHTA and CDR2 FQGNSA. V was pared by 0 bases and J by 4 bases, with 7 bases of the junction left unmatched. CDR3: CASSLASSGGAPDTQYF. CDR3 coding DNA: TGTGCCAGCAGCTTAGCTTCGAGCGGGGGGGCCCCAGATACGCAGTATTTT.

V gene TRBV27 combines with J gene TRBJ1-2; D not certain. The CDR3 loop spans 14 amino acids. From germline, CDR1 is MNHEY and CDR2 SMNVEV (reference sequence). V dropped 5 bases and J dropped 0 bases, with 10 bases sitting between them. CDR3 coding DNA: TGTGCCAGCAGTCCCCTGACGGCTAACTATGGCTACACCTTC. Its protein is CASSPLTANYGYTF.

The chain combines TRBV5-6 with TRBJ2-3, with D perhaps matching TRBD1 (6 bases). The V gene lost 3 bases and the J gene lost 4 bases, with 9 bases spanning the gap. CDR3 size: 13 residues. Germline V gene sequence: CDR1 SGHDT, CDR2 YYEEEE. CDR3 in amino acids: CASSSQGPDTQYF. CDR3 DNA sequence: TGTGCCAGCAGCTCACAGGGACCAGATACGCAGTATTTT.

This chain links TRBV5-1 with TRBJ2-2; D not resolved. CDR1 and CDR2 (germline): SGHRS, YFSETQ. The CDR3 is 14 amino acids. V was pared by 3 bases and J by 3 bases, with 9 bases between. CDR3: CASSSEVDTGELFF. As DNA, the CDR3 is TGCGCCAGCAGCTCCGAAGTAGACACCGGGGAGCTGTTTTTT. Based on the CDR3 plus reference TRBV5-1 and TRBJ2-2, the full variable domain is KAGVTQTPRYLIKTRGQQVTLSCSPISGHRSVSWYQQTPGQGLQFLFEYFSETQRNKGNFPGRFSGRQFSNSRSEMNVSTLELGDSALYLCASSSEVDTGELFFGEGSRLTVL.

The rearrangement uses TRBV5-4 and TRBJ1-2, with 9 bases aligning to TRBD1. The CDR3 loop spans 16 amino acids. Germline CDR1 and CDR2: SGHNT and YYREEE (reference sequence). Unmatched junction bases numbered 11, after V lost 4 bases and J lost 4 bases. The CDR3 region is CASSTAPGQGFYGYTF. The CDR3, as DNA: TGTGCCAGCAGCACCGCCCCGGGACAGGGATTCTATGGCTACACCTTC.

V is TRBV30 and J is TRBJ1-3; no reliable D call. Germline loops: CDR1 GTSNPN, CDR2 SVGIG (reference sequence). Trimming stripped 6 bases from V and 4 bases from J, with 7 bases between. The CDR3 length is 11 residues. The CDR3 DNA reads TGTGCCTGTCAACCCGGAAACACCATATATTTT. Translated: CACQPGNTIYF.

This rearrangement joins TRBV6-5 to TRBJ1-1, with a possible D match to TRBD1 (5 bases). Germline-derived CDR1 and CDR2 are MNHEY and SVGAGI. The V end was cut by 2 bases, the J end by 1 base, with 11 bases between. CDR3 size: 15 residues. CDR3 sequence: CASSYPGRENTEAFF. The CDR3 nucleotides are TGTGCCAGCAGTTACCCGGGACGGGAGAACACTGAAGCTTTCTTT.

The rearrangement uses TRBV3-1 (or the pseudogene TRBV3-2) and TRBJ2-2; tentatively, D is TRBD2 (6 bases). This CDR3 contains 14 residues. The V end lost 4 bases, the J end lost 6 bases, and 12 bases lay between the germline ends. The germline V gene has CDR1 LGHDT and CDR2 YNNKEL (reference sequence). The CDR3 loop is CASSRTSGAGELFF. The DNA of the CDR3 is TGTGCCAGCAGCCGTACCTCGGGGGCCGGGGAGCTGTTTTTT.

This clone has only one observation. The CDR3 spells CASSEQGNTGELFF. In DNA, the CDR3 is TGTGCCAGCAGTGAACAGGGCAACACCGGGGAGCTGTTTTTT. The chain carries TRBV6-4 and TRBJ2-2; D is possibly TRBD1 (6 bases). Trimming stripped 3 bases from V and 2 bases from J, with 7 bases between. The germline V gene encodes CDR1 MRHNA and CDR2 SNTAGT. The length of the CDR3 is 14 residues.

This clone was counted once. J is TRBJ1-1 and V is TRBV6-5; tentatively, D is TRBD1 (5 bases). The V and J ends lost 6 bases and 11 bases respectively, with 19 bases between them. Germline V gives CDR1 MNHEY, CDR2 SVGAGI. The CDR3 has 13 amino acids. CDR3 sequence (DNA): TGTGCCAGCAGCCCAGGGTCCCGGAGGGGTGCTTTCTTT. As protein: CASSPGSRRGAFF.

This clone was seen more than once but under ten times. The chain uses TRBV28 and TRBJ1-3; D is undetermined. V lost 6 bases and J 7 bases, leaving 7 bases between the germline ends. Germline assignment: CDR1 MDHEN and CDR2 SYDVKM. CDR3 length: 11 amino acids. The CDR3 sequence is CASSFKNTIYF. CDR3 sequence (DNA): TGTGCCAGCAGCTTCAAGAACACCATATATTTT.